Listed below are T cell receptor beta chains from one sample, sequenced in a study of blood T cell repertoires in COVID-19. This table comes from immunoSEQ multiplex PCR, and its TCRdb copy is limited to in-frame clones, with some not included. Altogether about 33,000 clones are present, 70% to 90% being singletons, with the ten largest covering around 5.8%. The sample comprised peripheral blood. The source is a human donor in a cohort sampled during active COVID-19. Each CDR3 is given with its conserved first and last residue. A D gene is named only where the DNA matches it firmly. Not all rows give a size; the values are once, few, many and, for expanded clones, a class.

TRBJ2-3 | TRBV10-1 | once | - | CASSDRWDTQYF | TGCGCCAGCAGTGATCGGTGGGATACGCAGTATTTT
TRBJ2-7 | TRBV29-1 | - | TRBD1 | CSVTTGDIYEQYF | TGCAGCGTCACGACAGGGGACATCTACGAGCAGTACTTC
TRBJ2-5 | TRBV24-1 | - | TRBD2 | CATSDGLAGGQETQYF | TGTGCCACCAGTGATGGGCTAGCGGGGGGTCAAGAGACCCAGTACTTC
TRBJ2-2 | TRBV5-1 | - | - | CASSFRGDTGELFF | TGCGCCAGCAGCTTCCGCGGGGACACCGGGGAGCTGTTTTTT
TRBJ2-1 | TRBV9 | few | - | CASSAGDYLELGEQFF | TGTGCCAGCAGCGCGGGAGACTATCTAGAACTAGGTGAGCAGTTCTTC
TRBJ1-1 | TRBV7-2 | - | TRBD1 | CASSLAGTGVNTEAFF | TGTGCCAGCAGCTTAGCCGGGACAGGGGTGAACACTGAAGCTTTCTTT
TRBJ2-6 | TRBV10-1 | - | TRBD2 | CASSAGGESGANVLTF | TGCGCCAGCAGTGCGGGGGGAGAGTCTGGGGCCAACGTCCTGACTTTC
TRBJ2-5 | TRBV11-3 | - | - | CASSLEWAGRPEETQYF | TGTGCCAGCAGCTTAGAGTGGGCGGGACGGCCCGAGGAAACCCAGTACTTC
TRBJ2-7 | TRBV11-2 | - | TRBD1 | CASSRTGGRNEQYF | TGTGCCAGCAGCCGAACAGGGGGGAGAAACGAGCAGTACTTC
TRBJ2-7 | TRBV10-3 | - | TRBD1 | CAISTGDSYEQYF | TGTGCCATCAGTACAGGGGACTCCTACGAGCAGTACTTC
TRBJ1-1 | TRBV11-2 | - | - | CASSPMAGLNTEAFF | TGTGCCAGCAGCCCAATGGCAGGCCTGAACACTGAAGCTTTCTTT
TRBJ2-7 | TRBV19 | - | TRBD1 | CASSIVRGTGASEQYF | TGTGCCAGTAGTATAGTGCGGGGGACAGGGGCCTCCGAGCAGTACTTC
TRBJ2-5 | TRBV5-1 | - | - | CASSLPGETQYF | TGCGCCAGCAGCTTGCCAGGAGAGACCCAGTACTTC
TRBJ2-7 | TRBV28 | once | - | CASSFIGGRAFGEQYF | TGTGCCAGCAGTTTTATCGGGGGGCGAGCTTTTGGGGAGCAGTACTTC
TRBJ2-7 | TRBV6-5 | - | TRBD1 | CATTWTGTSYEQYF | TGTGCCACCACATGGACAGGAACGTCCTACGAGCAGTACTTC
TRBJ1-4 | TRBV6-5 | - | TRBD1 | CASSFRGNEKLFF | TGTGCCAGCAGTTTCAGGGGGAATGAAAAACTGTTTTTT
TRBJ2-1 | TRBV19 | - | TRBD2 | CASSRTSDNEQFF | TGTGCCAGTAGCCGTACTAGCGACAATGAGCAGTTCTTC
TRBJ1-1 | TRBV15 | once | TRBD1 | CATSHRPDRGNTEAFF | TGTGCCACCAGCCACCGACCGGACAGGGGAAACACTGAAGCTTTCTTT